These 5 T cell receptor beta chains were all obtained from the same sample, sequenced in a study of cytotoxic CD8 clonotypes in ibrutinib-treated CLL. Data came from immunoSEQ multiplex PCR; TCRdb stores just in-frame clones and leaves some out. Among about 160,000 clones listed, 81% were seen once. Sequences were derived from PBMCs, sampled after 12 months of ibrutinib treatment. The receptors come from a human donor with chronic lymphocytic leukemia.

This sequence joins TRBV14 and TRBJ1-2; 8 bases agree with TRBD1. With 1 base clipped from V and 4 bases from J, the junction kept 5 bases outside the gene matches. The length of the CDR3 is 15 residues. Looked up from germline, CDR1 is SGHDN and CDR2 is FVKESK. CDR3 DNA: TGTGCCAGCAGCCAAGGACAGGGGATGAGCTATGGCTACACCTTC. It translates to CASSQGQGMSYGYTF.

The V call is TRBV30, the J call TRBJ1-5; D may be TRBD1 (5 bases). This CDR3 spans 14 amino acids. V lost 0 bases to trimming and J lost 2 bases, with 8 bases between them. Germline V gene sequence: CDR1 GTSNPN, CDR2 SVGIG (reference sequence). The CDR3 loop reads CAWSVGGGNQPQHF. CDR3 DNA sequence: TGTGCCTGGAGTGTGGGGGGAGGCAATCAGCCCCAGCATTTT.

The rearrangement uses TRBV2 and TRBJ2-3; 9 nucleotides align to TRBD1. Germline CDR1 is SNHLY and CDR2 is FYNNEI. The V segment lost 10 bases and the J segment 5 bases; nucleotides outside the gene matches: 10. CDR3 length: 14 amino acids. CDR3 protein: CATGTGTGRDTQYF. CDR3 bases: TGTGCCACCGGTACCGGGACAGGGCGAGATACGCAGTATTTT.

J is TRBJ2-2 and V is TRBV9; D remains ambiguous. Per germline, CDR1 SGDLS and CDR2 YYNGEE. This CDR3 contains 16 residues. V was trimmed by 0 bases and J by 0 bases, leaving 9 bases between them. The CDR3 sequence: CASSVGFGPNTGELFF. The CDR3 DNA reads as TGTGCCAGCAGCGTAGGGTTCGGACCGAACACCGGGGAGCTGTTTTTT. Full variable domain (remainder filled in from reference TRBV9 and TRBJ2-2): DSGVTQTPKHLITATGQRVTLRCSPRSGDLSVYWYQQSLDQGLQFLIQYYNGEERAKGNILERFSAQQFPDLHSELNLSSLELGDSALYFCASSVGFGPNTGELFFGEGSRLTVL.

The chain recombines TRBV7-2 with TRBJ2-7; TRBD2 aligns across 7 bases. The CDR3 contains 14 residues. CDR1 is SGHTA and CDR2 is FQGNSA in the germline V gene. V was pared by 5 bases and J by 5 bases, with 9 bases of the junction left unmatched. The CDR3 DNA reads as TGTGCCAGCAGCGTGGTCGGGGGGTTAAACGAGCAGTACTTC. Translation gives CASSVVGGLNEQYF.